These 30 T cell receptor beta chains came from one sample sequenced in a study of blood T cells in healthy people across ages (dated by TCRdb to about 2015). Library creation used 5' RACE. The instrument given in TCRdb is Illumina HiSeq 2500. The second PCR ran for about 6 to 11 cycles and used a J-beta primer mix along with a sample-barcoded 5' primer. The public reads were run again by TCRdb, first through fastp at Q25 and then through MiXCR, and only productive beta chains were kept. Identical CDR3 proteins give one entry, which carries the most common genes and DNA. In this sample the table shows 1.5 million to 2 million distinct CDR3 sequences, roughly 52% of which occur a single time. Together, the top ten hold approximately 2% of the sample. Sequencing used blood. The receptors were gathered from a woman aged 40 to 55 in good health.

This clonotype occurred a few times. V and J are TRBV2 and TRBJ1-2; 7 bases fit TRBD1. Germline trimming cut 0 bases from V and 9 bases from J; bases unmatched to any gene: 4. The CDR3 sequence is 13 residues long. CDR1 and CDR2 from the germline V gene are SNHLY and FYNNEI. CDR3 protein: CASSEAWDSSYTF. CDR3 in DNA: TGTGCCAGCAGTGAAGCTTGGGACAGTAGCTACACCTTC.

Worth noting for this clonotype: A junction end diverges from the germline sequence, so it may reflect a read error. The V call is TRBV6-2 or TRBV6-3, the J call TRBJ1-2; 9 bases are a match to TRBD1. CDR1 and CDR2 from the germline V gene are MNHEY and SVGEGT. The CDR3 covers 17 residues. The DNA for the CDR3 is TGTGCCAGCAGTTACGACGGACAGGGGAGTAGGAGCTATGGCTACGCCTTC. Translation gives CASSYDGQGSRSYGYAF.

DNA for the CDR3: TGTGCCACCGGCAGGGGCGAATCCTACGAGCAGTACTTC. It encodes CATGRGESYEQYF. The chain recombines TRBV7-2 with TRBJ2-7; perhaps TRBD1 as D (6 bases). Germline CDR1 and CDR2: SGHTA and FQGNSA. The CDR3 contains 13 residues. V lost 10 bases and J 1 base, leaving 14 bases between the germline ends.

The V gene is TRBV9, the J gene TRBJ1-2; 9 bases match TRBD1. V lost 3 bases to trimming and J lost 2 bases; unmatched junction nucleotides: 5. The CDR3 runs 15 residues. CDR1 is SGDLS, CDR2 YYNGEE, per germline. CDR3 sequence reads: CASSGAGQGNYGYTF. DNA for the CDR3: TGTGCCAGCAGCGGAGCCGGACAGGGGAACTATGGCTACACCTTC.

The sample holds a few counts of this clonotype. The chain has TRBV15 and TRBJ2-1, with D perhaps matching TRBD1 or TRBD2 (5 bases each). Trimming cost V 0 bases and J 6 bases, with 15 bases left between them. This CDR3 is built from 16 residues. Per germline, CDR1 LNHNV and CDR2 YYDKDF (reference sequence). CDR3 coding DNA: TGTGCCACCAGCAGAGATCTAGGGACCAAGCTCAATGAGCAGTTCTTC. As protein: CATSRDLGTKLNEQFF.

The chain couples TRBV12-3 or TRBV12-4 to TRBJ2-1; D call uncertain. This CDR3 is built from 15 residues. Trimming left V 7 bases short and J 1 base short, with 14 bases between. CDR3 in DNA: TGTGCCAGCACCCCGTCAACGGTTTCCTACAATGAGCAGTTCTTC. Translated, it gives CASTPSTVSYNEQFF.

The chain couples TRBV2 to TRBJ2-1; 7 nucleotides line up with TRBD1. J lost 8 bases, V lost 8 bases, and 6 bases had no gene match. Germline V lookup: CDR1 SNHLY, CDR2 FYNNEI. The CDR3 consists of 12 residues. The CDR3 DNA follows: TGTGCCAGCTTGCGCGACAGGGATGAGCAGTTCTTC. Its translation: CASLRDRDEQFF. The whole variable domain, remainder taken from reference TRBV2 and TRBJ2-1, is EPEVTQTPSHQVTQMGQEVILRCVPISNHLYFYWYRQILGQKVEFLVSFYNNEISEKSEIFDDQFSVERPDGSNFTLKIRSTKLEDSAMYFCASLRDRDEQFFGPGTRLTVL.

This chain links TRBV6-5 with TRBJ1-4; the D gene is possibly TRBD1 (5 bases). The V end lost 6 bases, the J end lost 4 bases, and 18 bases lay between the germline ends. The CDR3 has 16 amino acids. Germline lookup yields CDR1 MNHEY and CDR2 SVGAGI. The CDR3 DNA reads TGTGCCAGCAGCCCGGGGCTCTTCTCGGTTAATGAAAAACTGTTTTTT. This translates into CASSPGLFSVNEKLFF.

V usage is TRBV14 and J usage is TRBJ2-4; D tentatively reads TRBD1 or TRBD2 (6 bases each). The germline V and J ends were trimmed by 0 bases and 9 bases, with 18 bases remaining between them. The CDR3 sequence is 16 residues long. Per the germline V gene, CDR1 is SGHDN and CDR2 is FVKESK. This CDR3 is CASSQESWGASSIQYF. CDR3 DNA: TGTGCCAGCAGCCAAGAGTCGTGGGGGGCCTCAAGCATTCAGTACTTC.

A few counts support this clonotype. The J gene is TRBJ1-4, the V gene TRBV18; D unresolved. V was trimmed by 6 bases and J by 7 bases, leaving 12 bases between them. Looked up from germline, CDR1 is KGHSH and CDR2 is LQKENI. This CDR3 is 13 amino acids long. The chain's CDR3 is CASSRTEGEKLFF. CDR3 DNA: TGTGCCAGCTCGCGGACGGAAGGTGAAAAACTGTTTTTT.

This rearrangement joins TRBV20-1 to TRBJ1-2, with unresolved D. The CDR3 runs to 11 residues. V gave up 5 bases and J gave up 4 bases, with 8 bases separating them. Germline loops: CDR1 DFQATT, CDR2 SNEGSKA (reference sequence). For the CDR3, the DNA is TGCAGTGCTCCAGAGGCCTATGGCTACACCTTC. Translated: CSAPEAYGYTF.

This chain joins TRBV20-1 and TRBJ2-3; 7 positions match TRBD2. This CDR3 region has 14 residues. Looked up from germline, CDR1 is DFQATT and CDR2 is SNEGSKA (reference sequence). After removal of 1 base from V and 7 bases from J, the junction contained 8 bases not matched to a gene. CDR3 in DNA: TGCAGTGCTAGAGTGGCTAGCGGTGGGAATACGCAGTATTTT. Translated: CSARVASGGNTQYF.

This chain links TRBV27 with TRBJ2-3; possible D gene TRBD2, 7 bases. There are 14 residues in the CDR3. V gave up 6 bases and J gave up 2 bases, with 12 bases separating them. The germline V gene has CDR1 MNHEY and CDR2 SMNVEV (reference sequence). DNA for the CDR3: TGTGCCAGCAGGCGGGGGCCCGTCACAGATACGCAGTATTTT. Translation gives CASRRGPVTDTQYF.

As to this clonotype: The junction and the germline gene differ at one end; a read error may be behind it. The rearrangement links TRBV6-2 or TRBV6-3 to TRBJ2-1, with 13 bases aligning to TRBD2. The CDR3 is 15 residues long. Germline lookup yields CDR1 MNHEY and CDR2 SVGEGT. CDR3 in DNA: TGTGCCAGCAGTTCCCGGACTAGCGGGGGTAATGAGCGGTTCTTC. Encoded protein: CASSSRTSGGNERFF.

The chain uses TRBV20-1 and TRBJ1-2; 8 bases line up with TRBD1. This CDR3 spans 12 amino acids. The V and J ends lost 3 bases and 8 bases, in that order; junction bases with no gene match: 5. Germline V gene lookup returns CDR1 DFQATT and CDR2 SNEGSKA (reference sequence). CDR3 nucleotides: TGCAGTGCTAGCCCGACAGGGGAAGGCTACACCTTC. Amino acid sequence: CSASPTGEGYTF.

This clonotype was picked up many times. The chain has TRBV6-5 and TRBJ2-5; D call uncertain. Germline lookup yields CDR1 MNHEY and CDR2 SVGAGI. V lost 0 bases to trimming and J lost 5 bases, with 4 bases between them. The CDR3 runs 12 residues. In DNA, the CDR3 is TGTGCCAGCAGTTACTCGACGGAGACCCAGTACTTC. Translating gives CASSYSTETQYF.

The chain recombines TRBV29-1 with TRBJ2-1, with D maybe TRBD2 (5 bases). Germline loops: CDR1 SQVTM, CDR2 ANQGSEA. The CDR3 runs 10 residues. The V end was cut by 3 bases, the J end by 9 bases, with 6 bases between. The CDR3 sequence: CSVEEAEQFF. CDR3 sequence (DNA): TGCAGCGTTGAGGAGGCTGAGCAGTTCTTC.

This clonotype was detected only a few times. This chain joins TRBV10-3 and TRBJ2-1; 13 bases map to TRBD2. Unmatched junction bases numbered 8, after V lost 10 bases and J lost 8 bases. The CDR3 runs 14 residues. Germline V gene lookup returns CDR1 ENHRY and CDR2 SYGVKD. CDR3 sequence: CATGTSGEGDEQFF. In DNA form, the CDR3 reads TGTGCCACAGGGACTAGCGGGGAAGGGGATGAGCAGTTCTTC.

This clonotype occurred a few times. The CDR3 spells CASSEGGGVITDTQYF. CDR3 in DNA: TGTGCCAGCAGTGAAGGCGGCGGGGTAATCACAGATACGCAGTATTTT. The chain recombines TRBV25-1 with TRBJ2-3, with a possible D match to TRBD2 (6 bases). Deletions cut 2 bases from V and 2 bases from J, with 14 bases between. Germline V gives CDR1 MGHDK, CDR2 SYGVNS. The CDR3 covers 16 residues.

This clonotype was observed a handful of times. The chain links TRBV7-2 to TRBJ2-7, with D unresolved. Trimming removed 0 bases from V and 7 bases from J, with 10 bases in between. Germline CDR1 reads SGHTA; CDR2 reads FQGNSA. This CDR3 is built from 13 residues. The CDR3, as DNA: TGTGCCAGCAGCTTAGCGTTTGTCCGGGAGCAGTACTTC. It translates to CASSLAFVREQYF.

The V gene is TRBV4-2, the J gene TRBJ1-5, with no clear D. The CDR3 extends over 13 amino acids. Germline CDR1 is LGHNA and CDR2 is YNFKEQ. With 4 bases removed from V and 4 bases from J, the gap between germline ends came to 8 bases. The CDR3 reads CASSPYENQPQHF. DNA of the CDR3: TGTGCCAGCAGCCCTTATGAGAATCAGCCCCAGCATTTT.

The chain employs TRBV7-9 and TRBJ1-2; D call uncertain. V dropped 1 base and J dropped 4 bases, with 10 bases sitting between them. The germline V gene has CDR1 SEHNR and CDR2 FQNEAQ (reference sequence). This CDR3 is 14 amino acids long. CDR3 protein: CASSLVTLFYGYTF. CDR3 sequence (DNA): TGTGCCAGCAGCTTAGTAACGCTCTTCTATGGCTACACCTTC.

This clonotype was seen a handful of times. The chain carries TRBV2 and TRBJ2-1, with TRBD2 as a possible D gene (5 bases). V was trimmed by 4 bases and J by 3 bases, leaving 10 bases between them. CDR3 length: 14 amino acids. Looked up from germline, CDR1 is SNHLY and CDR2 is FYNNEI. CDR3 DNA sequence: TGTGCCAGCAGTGGAGGGCAGCTCTACAATGAGCAGTTCTTC. Its translation is CASSGGQLYNEQFF.

The CDR3 sequence is CASSPYSGGETQYF. In nucleotides, the CDR3 is TGTGCCAGCAGTCCTTATAGCGGGGGGGAGACCCAGTACTTC. The rearrangement uses TRBV27 and TRBJ2-5; TRBD2 aligns across 10 bases. Trimming cost V 5 bases and J 5 bases; bases outside gene matches: 5. CDR3 length: 14 residues. Germline CDR1 and CDR2: MNHEY and SMNVEV (reference sequence).

This chain uses TRBV11-2 with TRBJ2-7; no definite D call. V was trimmed by 6 bases and J by 4 bases, leaving 10 bases between them. The length of the CDR3 is 12 residues. Germline V gene sequence: CDR1 SGHAT, CDR2 FQNNGV. The CDR3 spells CASRPPGYEQYF. CDR3 DNA sequence: TGTGCCAGCAGACCGCCCGGATACGAGCAGTACTTC.

This clonotype was seen more than once but under ten times. The V and J genes are TRBV7-2 and TRBJ2-7; 7 nucleotides match TRBD1. The ends lost 7 bases at V and 4 bases at J; junction bases unmatched: 10. This CDR3 is 14 amino acids long. Germline CDR1 reads SGHTA; CDR2 reads FQGNSA. The CDR3 spells CASNLVGTEYEQYF. CDR3 sequence (DNA): TGTGCCAGCAACTTGGTCGGGACAGAGTACGAGCAGTACTTC.

There are a few counts of this clonotype. V gene TRBV27 combines with J gene TRBJ2-1, with D perhaps TRBD1 or TRBD2 (6 bases each). The CDR3 is 14 amino acids. Germline V gene lookup returns CDR1 MNHEY and CDR2 SMNVEV (reference sequence). V was shortened by 6 bases and J by 8 bases, with 17 bases between the two germline ends. The CDR3 is CASRPGGLPYEQFF. DNA for the CDR3: TGTGCCAGCAGACCCGGGGGCCTTCCCTATGAGCAGTTCTTC.

The chain joins TRBV11-1 to TRBJ2-5, with 7 bases fitting TRBD2. The CDR3 sequence is 12 residues long. Germline-derived CDR1 and CDR2 are SGHAT and FQDESV (reference sequence). J lost 11 bases, V lost 1 base, and 4 bases had no gene match. The CDR3 here is CASSLDLREQYF. In DNA form, the CDR3 reads TGTGCCAGCAGCTTAGATTTGCGGGAGCAGTACTTC.

The J gene is TRBJ2-7, the V gene TRBV6-2 or TRBV6-3, with TRBD1 as a possible D gene (6 bases). The ends were cut back, 4 bases at V and 1 base at J, with 20 bases in the middle. Germline values: CDR1 MNHEY, CDR2 SVGEGT. This CDR3 is built from 17 residues. The CDR3 bases are TGTGCCAGCAGTTGGGAAATACGACAGGCCGAATCCTACGAGCAGTACTTC. Protein sequence: CASSWEIRQAESYEQYF.

The chain links TRBV14 to TRBJ2-4; D may correspond to TRBD1 or TRBD2 (5 bases each). Per the germline V gene, CDR1 is SGHDN and CDR2 is FVKESK. With 0 bases removed from V and 13 bases from J, the gap between germline ends came to 19 bases. The CDR3 is 15 amino acids. The CDR3 sequence: CASSQEGPFNYGQYF. For the CDR3, the DNA is TGTGCCAGCAGCCAAGAGGGACCTTTCAACTACGGGCAGTACTTC.